What follows are 6 T cell receptor beta chains derived from one specimen sequenced in a study of CD8 T cells in Susac syndrome. With random hexamers, reverse transcription was performed on roughly 0.45 to 1 ug of RNA. TCRdb reprocessed the immunoSEQ multiplex PCR reads with MiXCR, giving one entry per CDR3 protein. The table shows hundreds of thousands of distinct CDR3 sequences, with approximately 94% occurring only once. The sequencing sample was made of CD4+ T cells from PBMCs. These TCRs come from a human donor with Susac syndrome.

V usage is TRBV18 and J usage is TRBJ2-7; D gene unclear. This CDR3 is 11 amino acids long. Germline lookup yields CDR1 KGHSH and CDR2 LQKENI. V was clipped by 6 bases and J by 5 bases, with 8 bases between them. Written as DNA, the CDR3 is TGTGCCAGCTCTTCGGCCAACGAGCAGTACTTC. This gives the protein CASSSANEQYF.

V and J are TRBV12-3 or TRBV12-4 and TRBJ2-6; D gene unclear. V lost 8 bases to trimming and J lost 0 bases, with 11 bases between them. There are 15 residues in the CDR3. The DNA of the CDR3 is TGTGCCAGCGATGATTCTTCCTCTGGGGCCAACGTCCTGACTTTC. Translation gives CASDDSSSGANVLTF.

The gene calls are TRBV7-9 and TRBJ1-5; D gene unclear. Trimming took off 1 base at V and 0 bases at J, with 10 bases between the two ends. Germline CDR1 SEHNR, CDR2 FQNEAQ (reference sequence). This CDR3 is 16 amino acids long. DNA for the CDR3: TGTGCCAGCAGCTTAGGAACGGGGAATAGCAATCAGCCCCAGCATTTT. It encodes CASSLGTGNSNQPQHF.

In its sample, this clonotype was seen a few times. The chain joins TRBV7-2 to TRBJ2-5, with no clear D. There are 15 residues in the CDR3. V lost 0 bases, J lost 5 bases, and 13 bases lay in between. From germline, CDR1 is SGHTA and CDR2 FQGNSA. The CDR3 DNA reads TGTGCCAGCAGCTTAGCGAATGGAGTTGGGGAGACCCAGTACTTC. It translates to CASSLANGVGETQYF.

The chain uses TRBV5-4 and TRBJ2-3, with a weak D call TRBD1 (6 bases). CDR1 SGHNT and CDR2 YYREEE come from the germline V gene (reference sequence). The CDR3 contains 14 residues. Deletions cut 4 bases from V and 2 bases from J, with 11 bases between. The CDR3 is CASSPWTDTDTQYF. CDR3 DNA sequence: TGTGCCAGCAGCCCTTGGACAGACACAGATACGCAGTATTTT.

This chain uses TRBV6-1 with TRBJ1-5; 9 nucleotides line up with TRBD1. The trim removed 5 bases at V and 6 bases at J, leaving 8 bases unmatched. The germline V gene has CDR1 MNHNS and CDR2 SASEGT. CDR3 size: 15 residues. This CDR3 reads CASSPRTGVRQPQHF. The DNA of the CDR3 is TGTGCCAGCAGTCCCCGGACAGGGGTTCGTCAGCCCCAGCATTTT.